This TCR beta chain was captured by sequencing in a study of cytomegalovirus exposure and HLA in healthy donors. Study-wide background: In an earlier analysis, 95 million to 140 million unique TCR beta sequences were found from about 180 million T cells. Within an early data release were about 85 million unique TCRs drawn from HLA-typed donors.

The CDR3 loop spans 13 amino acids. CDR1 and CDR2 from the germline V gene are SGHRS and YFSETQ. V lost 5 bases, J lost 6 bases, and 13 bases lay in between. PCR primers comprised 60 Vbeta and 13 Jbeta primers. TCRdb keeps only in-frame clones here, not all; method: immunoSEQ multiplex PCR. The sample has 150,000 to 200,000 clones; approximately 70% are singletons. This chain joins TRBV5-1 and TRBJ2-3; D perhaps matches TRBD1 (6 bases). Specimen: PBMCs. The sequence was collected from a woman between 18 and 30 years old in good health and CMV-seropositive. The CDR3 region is CASSTNRDDTQYF. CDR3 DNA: TGCGCCAGCAGTACCAACAGGGACGATACGCAGTATTTT. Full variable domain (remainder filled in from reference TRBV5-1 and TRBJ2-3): KAGVTQTPRYLIKTRGQQVTLSCSPISGHRSVSWYQQTPGQGLQFLFEYFSETQRNKGNFPGRFSGRQFSNSRSEMNVSTLELGDSALYLCASSTNRDDTQYFGPGTRLTVL.